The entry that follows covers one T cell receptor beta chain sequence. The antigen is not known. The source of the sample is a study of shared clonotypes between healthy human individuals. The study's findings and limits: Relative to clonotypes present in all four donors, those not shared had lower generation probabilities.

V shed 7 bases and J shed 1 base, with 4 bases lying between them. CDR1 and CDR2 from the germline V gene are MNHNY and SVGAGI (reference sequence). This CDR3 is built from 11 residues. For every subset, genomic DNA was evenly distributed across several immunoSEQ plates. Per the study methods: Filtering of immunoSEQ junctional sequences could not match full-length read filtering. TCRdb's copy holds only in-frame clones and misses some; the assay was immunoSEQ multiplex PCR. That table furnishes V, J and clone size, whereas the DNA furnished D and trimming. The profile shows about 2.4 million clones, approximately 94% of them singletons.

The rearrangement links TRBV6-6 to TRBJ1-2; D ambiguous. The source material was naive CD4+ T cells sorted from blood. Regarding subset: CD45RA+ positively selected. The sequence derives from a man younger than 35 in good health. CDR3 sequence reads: CASTDNYGYTF. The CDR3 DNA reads TGTGCCAGCACGGATAACTATGGCTACACCTTC.